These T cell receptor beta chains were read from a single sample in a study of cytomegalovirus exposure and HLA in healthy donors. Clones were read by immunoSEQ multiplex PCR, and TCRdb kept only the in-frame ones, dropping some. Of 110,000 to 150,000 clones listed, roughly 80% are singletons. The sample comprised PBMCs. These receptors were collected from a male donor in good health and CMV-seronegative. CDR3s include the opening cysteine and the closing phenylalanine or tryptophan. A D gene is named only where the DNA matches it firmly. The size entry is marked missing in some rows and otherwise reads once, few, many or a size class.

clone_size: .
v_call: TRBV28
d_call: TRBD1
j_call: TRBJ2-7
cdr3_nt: TGTGCCAGCCTGTTACAGGGGACCGACGAGCAGTACTTC
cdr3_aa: CASLLQGTDEQYF

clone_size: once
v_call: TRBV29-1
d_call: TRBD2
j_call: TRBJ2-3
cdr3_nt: TGCAGCGTTGGGGGCGGGGGGCCCACAGATACGCAGTATTTT
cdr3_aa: CSVGGGGPTDTQYF

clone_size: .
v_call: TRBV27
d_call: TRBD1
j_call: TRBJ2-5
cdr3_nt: TGTGCCAGCGGGCAACAGGGGGCGTCTACAGAGACCCAGTACTTC
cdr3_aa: CASGQQGASTETQYF

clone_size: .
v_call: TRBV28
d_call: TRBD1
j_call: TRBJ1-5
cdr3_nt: TGTGCCAGCGGCTCGACAGGGGTCCAGCCCCAGCATTTT
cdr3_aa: CASGSTGVQPQHF

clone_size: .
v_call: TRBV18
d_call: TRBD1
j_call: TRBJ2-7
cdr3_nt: TGTGCCAGCTCACTCGACAGGGCATCCTACGAGCAGTACTTC
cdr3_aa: CASSLDRASYEQYF

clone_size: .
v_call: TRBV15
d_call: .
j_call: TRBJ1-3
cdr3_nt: TGTGCCACCAGCAGAATTGGGGGCGCCCCTATTTACTCTGGAAACACCATATATTTT
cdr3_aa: CATSRIGGAPIYSGNTIYF

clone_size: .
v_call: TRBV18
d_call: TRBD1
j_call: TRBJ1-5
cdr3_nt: TGTGCCAGCTCATCCGGGACAGGTCGAAATCAGCCCCAGCATTTT
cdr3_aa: CASSSGTGRNQPQHF

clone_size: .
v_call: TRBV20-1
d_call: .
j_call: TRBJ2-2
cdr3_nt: TGCAGTGTAACGGACACCGGGGAGCTGTTTTTT
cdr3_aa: CSVTDTGELFF

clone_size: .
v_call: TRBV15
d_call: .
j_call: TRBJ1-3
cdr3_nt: TGTGCCACCAGCAGAGATAAAGGAAACACCATATATTTT
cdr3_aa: CATSRDKGNTIYF

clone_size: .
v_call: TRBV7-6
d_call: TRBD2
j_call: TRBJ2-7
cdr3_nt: TGTGCCAGCAGCTTATACGGGGGGATTAACGAGCAGTACTTC
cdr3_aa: CASSLYGGINEQYF

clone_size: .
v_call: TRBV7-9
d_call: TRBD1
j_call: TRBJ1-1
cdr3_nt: TGTGCCAGCCGGACAGGGACCATGAACACTGAAGCTTTCTTT
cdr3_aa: CASRTGTMNTEAFF